This T cell receptor (beta chain) was recorded in a study of PD-L1 blockade in urothelial cancer. Looking at the study overall: T cells were recovered from blood samples at a median of around 150,000. Study-level results: Those with durable benefit had larger increases in tumor-associated blood clones at 3 weeks. Below-median pretreatment blood TCR clonality was associated with improved progression-free and overall survival.

The time point is: peripheral blood 6 weeks after treatment start. Germline V gene sequence: CDR1 SGHTA, CDR2 FQGNSA. This CDR3 comprises 15 residues. Trimming cost V 0 bases and J 1 base; bases outside gene matches: 3. The repertoire was sequenced with immunoSEQ multiplex PCR; TCRdb's copy has only in-frame clones and lacks some. The data hold some 110,000 clones, with under 95% observed a single time. A note on this clone: The antigen remains undetermined.

The V gene is TRBV7-2, the J gene TRBJ2-7; TRBD2 matches 7 bases. This receptor was identified in a man aged 60-69 years with urothelial cancer. Sample: PBMCs, taken around atezolizumab (anti-PD-L1) treatment. This CDR3 is CASSLAGGPSYEQYF. The CDR3 coding sequence is TGTGCCAGCAGCTTAGCGGGAGGGCCTTCCTACGAGCAGTACTTC. Full variable domain (rest looked up from reference TRBV7-2 and TRBJ2-7): GAGVSQSPSNKVTEKGKDVELRCDPISGHTALYWYRQSLGQGLEFLIYFQGNSAPDKSGLPSDRFSAERTGGSVSTLTIQRTQQEDSAVYLCASSLAGGPSYEQYFGPGTRLTVT.